This section outlines one TCR beta chain sequence together with its context. The data are from a study of CDR3 diversity in severe acne. One entry per CDR3 protein results from TCRdb running MiXCR on the PCR reads. The sample includes more than 70,000 distinct CDR3 sequences, about 53% of them seen just once. This CDR3 region has 14 residues. The germline gives CDR1 MNHEY, CDR2 SMNVEV (reference sequence). Trimming pared 0 bases from V and 4 bases from J, leaving 9 bases between. The receptor comes from a male donor with severe acne vulgaris. This chain uses TRBV27 with TRBJ1-2; the D is unclear. The sequenced sample was blood. CDR3 sequence: CASSLSSAAYGYTF. In nucleotides, the CDR3 is TGTGCCAGCAGTTTATCATCAGCGGCCTATGGCTACACCTTC.